This T cell receptor beta chain was sequenced during a study of T cell responses to AZD1222 COVID-19 vaccine. The V end was cut by 4 bases, the J end by 2 bases, with 18 bases between. The V gene's germline CDR1 is MGHRA and CDR2 YSYEKL. The CDR3 spans 17 residues. The data were produced by immunoSEQ multiplex PCR, yet TCRdb's version contains in-frame clones alone and is incomplete. The sample includes around 150,000 clones, about 93% of them seen just once. The chain has TRBV4-1 and TRBJ1-3; maybe TRBD1 (5 bases). The sample was peripheral blood, taken 28 days after the second AZD1222 dose. The sequence derives from an adult who received the AZD1222 COVID-19 vaccine. The CDR3 DNA is TGCGCCAGCAGCCCGGGTTGGGGAGGCAGGGCTGGAAACACCATATATTTT. It is translated as CASSPGWGGRAGNTIYF.